This paragraph covers one T cell receptor beta chain sequence. Its antigen remains unknown. Without the conserved terminal phenylalanine or tryptophan, this CDR3 likely stems from a read error. One entry per CDR3 protein results from TCRdb running MiXCR on the 5' RACE reads. The sample consists of roughly 110,000 distinct CDR3 sequences, 15% to 20% of them appearing once. This CDR3 is 15 amino acids long. Germline loops: CDR1 SGDLS, CDR2 YYNGEE. Trimming at V came to 0 bases and at J to 6 bases, leaving 8 bases not matched to a gene. The sample originates from a study of T-cell memory formation after mild COVID-19. Background on the study: TCR clusters were mostly confined to one donor each. General study findings and limits: Some clones that responded were present in memory (sampled pre-infection), which suggests cross-reactive memory joined.

This sequence was found in an adult woman who had mild COVID-19 (a few samples of this study predate the infection). Cell type and time point are not known. The source material was PBMCs or a T cell subset sorted from them (not recorded which). This chain connects TRBV9 to TRBJ2-7; 8 bases are a match to TRBD2. CDR3 region: CASSVGSSGGVEQYL. The CDR3 DNA is TGTGCCAGCAGCGTAGGTTCCAGCGGGGGAGTCGAGCAGTACTTA.